The 30 T cell receptor beta chains below come from one sample, sequenced in a study of beta chain features in type 1 diabetes. Sequenced material consisted of expressed TCRB transcripts (all of the isolated RNA was reverse transcribed). Libraries were prepared by immunoSEQ multiplex PCR; TCRdb keeps only in-frame clonotypes and omits some of them. Here the sample spans fewer than 350,000 clones, 7.5% to 9.5% being singletons. Sequencing was done on a sample of central memory CD4+ T cells from blood. The receptors were gathered from a woman aged 18-29 years in good health.

This chain uses TRBV6-5 with TRBJ1-2; D is ambiguous. CDR3 size: 16 residues. The V end lost 2 bases, the J end lost 4 bases, and 17 bases lay between the germline ends. Germline values: CDR1 MNHEY, CDR2 SVGAGI. The CDR3 region is CASSYREGRRVYGYTF. As DNA, the CDR3 is TGTGCCAGCAGTTACCGGGAAGGGAGGAGGGTCTATGGCTACACCTTC.

The rearrangement joins TRBV7-2 to TRBJ2-3, with unresolved D. The germline CDR1 and CDR2 sequences are SGHTA and FQGNSA. This CDR3 comprises 12 residues. Trimming left V 7 bases short and J 5 bases short, with 10 bases between. This CDR3 is CASIDLGDTQYF. The DNA for the CDR3 is TGTGCCAGCATCGACCTGGGAGATACGCAGTATTTT.

The gene calls are TRBV18 and TRBJ2-5, with D perhaps matching TRBD1 (6 bases). The CDR3 is 13 amino acids. Germline CDR1 and CDR2: KGHSH and LQKENI. V lost 6 bases to trimming and J lost 1 base, with 9 bases between them. The CDR3 nucleotides read TGTGCCAGCTCCACAGGGATCCAAGAGACCCAGTACTTC. Translated: CASSTGIQETQYF.

A few counts support this clone. The chain combines TRBV25-1 with TRBJ1-4, with D tentatively TRBD1 (6 bases). In germline, CDR1 is MGHDK, CDR2 SYGVNS. The germline V and J ends were trimmed by 4 bases and 4 bases, with 13 bases remaining between them. There are 15 residues in the CDR3. For the CDR3, the DNA is TGTGCCAGCAGTGGGCGACAGGAGCTTAATGAAAAACTGTTTTTT. Amino acid sequence: CASSGRQELNEKLFF.

The chain has TRBV6-6 and TRBJ2-7; 10 positions agree with TRBD1. This CDR3 region has 14 residues. Trimming at V came to 5 bases and at J to 7 bases, leaving 8 bases not matched to a gene. CDR1 is MNHNY, CDR2 SVGAGI, per germline (reference sequence). CDR3 loop: CASSDPGQGREQYV. The CDR3, as DNA: TGTGCCAGCAGTGACCCGGGACAGGGGAGGGAGCAGTACGTC.

This clone appeared many times. Additional DNA sequences in this sample encode the identical CDR3. The rearrangement links TRBV4-2 to TRBJ1-2; a possible D gene is TRBD1 (6 bases). Germline V gene sequence: CDR1 LGHNA, CDR2 YNFKEQ. Trimming stripped 0 bases from V and 9 bases from J, with 11 bases between. The CDR3 spans 13 residues. CDR3: CASSQDLGARYTF. Written as DNA, the CDR3 is TGTGCCAGCAGCCAAGATCTGGGGGCGCGCTACACCTTC.

This clone was counted a few times. The rearrangement links TRBV9 to TRBJ1-2; no reliable D call. Germline assignment: CDR1 SGDLS and CDR2 YYNGEE. The CDR3 contains 14 residues. V dropped 3 bases and J dropped 4 bases, with 13 bases sitting between them. CDR3 in DNA: TGTGCCAGCAGCGAGGACCACCGGGGCTATGGCTACACCTTC. Translated, it gives CASSEDHRGYGYTF.

The genes are TRBV29-1 and TRBJ1-1; D might be TRBD1 (6 bases). Germline CDR1 SQVTM, CDR2 ANQGSEA. The CDR3 runs 15 residues. V shed 1 base and J shed 5 bases, with 17 bases lying between them. The CDR3 region has the DNA TGCAGCGTTGAAGTGGGCGGCAGGGGAAAAACTGAAGCTTTCTTT. Protein product: CSVEVGGRGKTEAFF.

This clone has a count of ten or more. The chain links TRBV19 to TRBJ2-7; 7 bases are shared with TRBD1. The V gene's germline CDR1 is LNHDA and CDR2 SQIVND (reference sequence). This CDR3 spans 15 amino acids. V shed 6 bases and J 1 base; nucleotides not matched to a gene: 9. The CDR3 region is CASRREWTGSYEQYF. CDR3 coding DNA: TGTGCCAGTAGGAGAGAATGGACAGGATCCTACGAGCAGTACTTC.

The chain joins TRBV7-8 to TRBJ1-1; 7 nucleotides align to TRBD1. Germline CDR1 and CDR2: SGHVS and FQNEAQ. Unmatched junction bases numbered 5, after V lost 4 bases and J lost 6 bases. The CDR3 contains 13 residues. The CDR3 protein is CASSSQGEAEAFF. CDR3 coding DNA: TGTGCCAGCAGCTCGCAGGGGGAGGCTGAAGCTTTCTTT.

The chain carries TRBV29-1 and TRBJ2-5; 8 nucleotides agree with TRBD1. V lost 7 bases to trimming and J lost 4 bases; unmatched junction nucleotides: 14. CDR1 SQVTM and CDR2 ANQGSEA come from the germline V gene. This CDR3 comprises 15 residues. CDR3 DNA: TGCAGCGCAGAGAGACAGGGGCTCGGGGGAGAGACCCAGTACTTC. It encodes CSAERQGLGGETQYF.

This clone occurred a few times. The chain joins TRBV29-1 to TRBJ1-2, with 10 bases lining up with TRBD1. This CDR3 contains 15 residues. V gave up 0 bases and J gave up 7 bases; unmatched junction bases: 8. From germline, CDR1 is SQVTM and CDR2 ANQGSEA. The CDR3 nucleotides are TGCAGCGTTGAAGAGATGTGGGACAGGGGAATTGGCTACACCTTC. As protein: CSVEEMWDRGIGYTF.

The V and J genes are TRBV28 and TRBJ1-5; D remains unclear. V was cut by 4 bases and J by 8 bases, with 9 bases left in between. Looked up from germline, CDR1 is MDHEN and CDR2 is SYDVKM. The CDR3 is 12 amino acids. This CDR3 reads CASSYRSKPQHF. Here the CDR3 DNA reads TGTGCCAGCAGTTATCGGTCAAAGCCCCAGCATTTT.

This clone has ten or more counts. The chain has TRBV29-1 and TRBJ2-5, with D hard to call. CDR1 is SQVTM and CDR2 is ANQGSEA in the germline V gene. Trimming removed 6 bases from V and 5 bases from J, with 10 bases in between. The CDR3 covers 11 residues. This chain's CDR3 is CSVAFGETQYF. The CDR3 coding sequence is TGCAGCGTGGCCTTTGGGGAGACCCAGTACTTC.

This clone has only a few counts. The CDR3 reads CASSLVRDRAYNEQFF. In nucleotides, the CDR3 is TGTGCCAGCAGCTTAGTTCGGGACAGGGCATACAATGAGCAGTTCTTC. This chain connects TRBV7-2 to TRBJ2-1; TRBD1 aligns across 9 bases. From germline, CDR1 is SGHTA and CDR2 FQGNSA. V was clipped by 1 base and J by 4 bases; unmatched bases: 5. This CDR3 comprises 16 residues.

This chain joins TRBV10-3 and TRBJ1-5; D call uncertain. Per the germline V gene, CDR1 is ENHRY and CDR2 is SYGVKD. Trimming stripped 4 bases from V and 5 bases from J, with 6 bases between. The CDR3 length is 12 residues. CDR3 sequence reads: CAISAGDQPQHF. As DNA, the CDR3 is TGTGCCATCAGTGCCGGGGATCAGCCCCAGCATTTT.

This sequence joins TRBV5-1 and TRBJ1-2; D is unresolved. The CDR3 contains 13 residues. V was cut by 2 bases and J by 3 bases, with 8 bases left in between. Per the germline V gene, CDR1 is SGHRS and CDR2 is YFSETQ. Here the CDR3 reads CASSFSGHYGYTF. CDR3 DNA sequence: TGCGCCAGCAGCTTCAGTGGGCACTATGGCTACACCTTC.

The genes are TRBV5-8 and TRBJ2-4; 11 positions match TRBD2. The germline gives CDR1 SGHTS, CDR2 YDEGEE. V gave up 5 bases and J gave up 0 bases; unmatched junction bases: 7. The CDR3 spans 17 residues. The CDR3 reads CASRSGLAALAKNIQYF. The DNA for the CDR3 is TGTGCCAGCAGGTCGGGACTAGCGGCTCTAGCCAAAAACATTCAGTACTTC. The entire variable domain, with the rest obtained from reference TRBV5-8 and TRBJ2-4, is as follows: EAGVTQSPTHLIKTRGQQATLRCSPISGHTSVYWYQQALGLGLQFLLWYDEGEERNRGNFPPRFSGRQFPNYSSELNVNALELEDSALYLCASRSGLAALAKNIQYFGAGTRLSVL.

The chain has TRBV2 and TRBJ1-2; 7 nucleotides align to TRBD1. CDR1 is SNHLY, CDR2 FYNNEI, per germline. The CDR3 loop spans 13 amino acids. Trimming removed 9 bases from V and 3 bases from J; junction bases left unmatched: 7. The CDR3: CASGGDSYYGYTF. In DNA, the CDR3 is TGTGCCAGTGGGGGGGACAGCTACTATGGCTACACCTTC.

This clone was seen a few times. Within the sample, other DNA sequences also encode this same CDR3. The genes are TRBV9 and TRBJ2-5; D not certain. Germline CDR1 is SGDLS and CDR2 is YYNGEE. This CDR3 has 13 amino acids. V lost 1 base and J 2 bases, leaving 6 bases between the germline ends. The CDR3 bases are TGTGCCAGCAGCGTACGGCAGCAAGAGACCCAGTACTTC. Encoded protein: CASSVRQQETQYF.

This clone was observed at least ten times. V and J are TRBV7-9 and TRBJ1-1, with TRBD1 identical over 7 bases. Germline V gives CDR1 SEHNR, CDR2 FQNEAQ (reference sequence). After removal of 5 bases from V and 6 bases from J, the junction contained 9 bases not matched to a gene. This CDR3 spans 14 amino acids. CDR3 loop: CASSRDSRLAEAFF. The CDR3, as DNA: TGTGCCAGCAGCCGGGACAGTCGGCTTGCTGAAGCTTTCTTT.

The V call is TRBV6-6, the J call TRBJ1-4; a possible D gene is TRBD1 (5 bases). Germline-derived CDR1 and CDR2 are MNHNY and SVGAGI (reference sequence). This CDR3 region has 15 residues. Trimming pared 6 bases from V and 0 bases from J, leaving 11 bases between. The CDR3 DNA reads as TGTGCCAGCAGAAGGGACGGTGCAACTAATGAAAAACTGTTTTTT. This codes for CASRRDGATNEKLFF.

This clone has more than one count but fewer than ten. The chain joins TRBV10-3 to TRBJ2-7; D unclear. Looked up from germline, CDR1 is ENHRY and CDR2 is SYGVKD. The CDR3 spans 10 residues. CDR3 amino acids: CAISAGHLGV. The CDR3 nucleotides read TGTGCCATCAGTGCGGGCCACCTGGGCGTC.

The chain carries TRBV4-3 and TRBJ2-1, with 12 bases aligning to TRBD2. Germline assignment: CDR1 LGHNA and CDR2 YSLEER. J lost 9 bases, V lost 4 bases, and 10 bases had no gene match. The CDR3 totals 16 residues. CDR3 sequence: CASSLRLAGVVGEQFF. The CDR3, as DNA: TGCGCCAGCAGCCTAAGACTAGCGGGAGTAGTAGGTGAGCAGTTCTTC.

V is TRBV5-6 and J is TRBJ1-2; TRBD1 aligns across 9 bases. The J segment lost 1 base and the V segment lost 6 bases, leaving 7 bases of the junction unmatched. The germline V gene has CDR1 SGHDT and CDR2 YYEEEE. The CDR3 is 15 residues long. For the CDR3, the DNA is TGTGCCAGCACCCGGGGACAGGGCCTTAACTATGGCTACACCTTC. Translation: CASTRGQGLNYGYTF.

This clone was seen many times. The chain couples TRBV10-3 to TRBJ2-5; 7 nucleotides line up with TRBD2. Germline V gives CDR1 ENHRY, CDR2 SYGVKD. V was clipped by 6 bases and J by 2 bases; unmatched bases: 15. The CDR3 spans 17 residues. The CDR3 coding sequence is TGTGCCATCAGCACGGGAGGCGGGGGTCCCTCTCAAGAGACCCAGTACTTC. It translates to CAISTGGGGPSQETQYF.

Note on this clone: Distinct nucleotide sequences in the sample also encode this CDR3. This sequence joins TRBV7-6 and TRBJ1-1; D remains ambiguous. Germline V lookup: CDR1 SGHVS, CDR2 FNYEAQ. V lost 0 bases, J lost 2 bases, and 4 bases lay in between. CDR3 size: 13 residues. The DNA of the CDR3 is TGTGCCAGCAGCTTAGCAGGTAACACTGAAGCTTTCTTT. Amino acids: CASSLAGNTEAFF.

The sample holds a few counts of this clone. V gene TRBV19 combines with J gene TRBJ2-1; TRBD2 matches at 11 bases. Germline CDR1 reads LNHDA; CDR2 reads SQIVND (reference sequence). After removal of 7 bases from V and 6 bases from J, the junction contained 2 bases not matched to a gene. CDR3 length: 13 residues. The CDR3 here is CASTTSGGNEQFF. The CDR3 DNA is TGTGCCAGTACAACTAGCGGGGGCAATGAGCAGTTCTTC. The entire variable domain, with the rest obtained from reference TRBV19 and TRBJ2-1, is as follows: DGGITQSPKYLFRKEGQNVTLSCEQNLNHDAMYWYRQDPGQGLRLIYYSQIVNDFQKGDIAEGYSVSREKKESFPLTVTSAQKNPTAFYLCASTTSGGNEQFFGPGTRLTVL.

The chain carries TRBV19 and TRBJ1-2, with TRBD1 identical over 7 bases. Germline loops: CDR1 LNHDA, CDR2 SQIVND (reference sequence). The CDR3 runs to 13 residues. The ends lost 7 bases at V and 6 bases at J; junction bases unmatched: 8. CDR3 DNA sequence: TGTGCCAGTAACCCACAGGGGCCGGATGGCTACACCTTC. It is translated as CASNPQGPDGYTF.

This clone has ten or more counts. This rearrangement joins TRBV7-3 to TRBJ1-5; 8 nucleotides agree with TRBD1. The CDR3 has 13 amino acids. The germline gives CDR1 SGHTA, CDR2 FQGTGA. The trim removed 6 bases at V and 6 bases at J, leaving 4 bases unmatched. CDR3 sequence: CASREQGAQPQHF. CDR3 nucleotide sequence: TGTGCCAGCAGGGAGCAGGGGGCTCAGCCCCAGCATTTT.